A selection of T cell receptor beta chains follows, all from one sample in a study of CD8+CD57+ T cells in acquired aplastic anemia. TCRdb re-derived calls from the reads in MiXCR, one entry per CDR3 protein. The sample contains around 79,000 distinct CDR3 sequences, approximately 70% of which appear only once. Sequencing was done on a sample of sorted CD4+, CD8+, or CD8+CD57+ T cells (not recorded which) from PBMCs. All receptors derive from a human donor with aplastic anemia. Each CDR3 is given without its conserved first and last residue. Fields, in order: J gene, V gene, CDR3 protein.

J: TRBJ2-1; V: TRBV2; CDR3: ASRGATSGWDLGQF
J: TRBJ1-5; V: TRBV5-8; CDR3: ASPDSVNQPQH
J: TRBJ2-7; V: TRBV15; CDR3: ATSRGRTRDYEQY
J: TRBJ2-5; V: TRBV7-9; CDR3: AGGLEETQY
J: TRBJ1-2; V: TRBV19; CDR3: ASSTRTGNYGYT
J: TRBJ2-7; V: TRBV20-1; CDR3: SAKSGQGYEQY
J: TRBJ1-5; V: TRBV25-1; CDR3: ASSRGNQPQH
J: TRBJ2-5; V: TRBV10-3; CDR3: AISDREEGGTQY
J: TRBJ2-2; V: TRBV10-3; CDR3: AISESPEHEELF
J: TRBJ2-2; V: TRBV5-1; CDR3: ASSLLRGTENTGELF
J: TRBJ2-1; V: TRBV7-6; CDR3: ASSLVVGVSYNEQF
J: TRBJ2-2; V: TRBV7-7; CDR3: ASRDTGNTGELF
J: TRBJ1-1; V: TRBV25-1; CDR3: ASSVGAAEAF
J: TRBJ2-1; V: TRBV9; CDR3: ASSYSGLAFDEQF
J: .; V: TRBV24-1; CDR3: ATSDSQGAVFEQY
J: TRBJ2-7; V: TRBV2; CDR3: ASTPGPRGHEQY
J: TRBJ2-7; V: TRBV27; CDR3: ASSLSGSVEQY
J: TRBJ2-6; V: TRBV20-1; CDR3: SARDYLGGGSGANVLT
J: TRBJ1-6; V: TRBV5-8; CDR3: ASSPRQNYNSPLH
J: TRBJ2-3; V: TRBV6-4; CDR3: ASSLAGGSTDTQY
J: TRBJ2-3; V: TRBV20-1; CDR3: SALTSENTDTQY
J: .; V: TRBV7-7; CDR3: ASSLVPQETQY
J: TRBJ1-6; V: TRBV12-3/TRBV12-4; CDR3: ASSFARGGSPLH
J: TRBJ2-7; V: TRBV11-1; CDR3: ASSSPRSGVASEQY
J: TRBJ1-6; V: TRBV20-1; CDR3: SAYRDGVPYSPLH
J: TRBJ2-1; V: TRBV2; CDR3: ASRDGVSFSYNEQF